This T cell receptor beta chain was profiled in a study of CD4 T cells in relation to SARS-CoV-2 and coronaviruses. Study details: After 10 days of antigen culture, PBMC TCR beta CDR3s were sequenced. Convalescent patients were under ten males and 4 females; two were Hispanic.

Of note for this clone: What it binds is unknown.

Naive or memory CD4+ cells were cultured 1:1 with T cell-depleted PBMCs plus CEF. Profiling relied on immunoSEQ multiplex PCR, and the TCRdb table lists in-frame clones only, not all of them. The sample records around 41,000 clones, roughly 84% being singletons. The germline V gene encodes CDR1 SGHDT and CDR2 YYEEEE. V was pared by 4 bases and J by 1 base, with 8 bases between. This CDR3 has 13 residues. Source material: naive CD4+ T cells from PBMCs, cultured in vitro. Subset specified: naive CD4+ T cells isolated by negative enrichment. This TCR came from an adult with COVID-19. This rearrangement joins TRBV5-6 to TRBJ1-1; no clear D gene. In DNA, the CDR3 is TGTGCCAGCAGCCTAACCCCGAACACTGAAGCTTTCTTT. It is translated as CASSLTPNTEAFF.